This T cell receptor beta chain emerged from a study of PD-L1 blockade in urothelial cancer (dated by TCRdb to 2017 to 2019). For context, the study as a whole: Every patient began therapy in about 2014 and was given atezolizumab 1,200 mg intravenously every 3 weeks. About nine tenths of the roughly 29 patients were identified as males with urothelial cancer of bladder origin, and a prior smoking history was reported by 18 of 29 patients. Patients had an ECOG performance status of 0 or 1 and had received between 0 and 3 prior chemotherapy regimens. Blood samples were analyzed at two time points: 3 weeks after treatment start (second dose) and 6 weeks after treatment start. A median of about 140,000 T cells and just over 80,000 unique TCRs was obtained from blood samples, and a median clonality of 0.080 was observed. The study, an exploratory multi-omic analysis, examined somatic, immune and clinical correlates of response to PD-L1 blockade with atezolizumab in urothelial cancer. TCR sequencing covered pretreatment tumor samples and matched, serially collected peripheral blood taken before and after atezolizumab treatment. Durable clinical benefit was defined as progression-free survival longer than 6 months, and TCR features were also tested against progression-free and overall survival. In the same patients who had TCR sequencing, pretreatment tumors also underwent whole exome sequencing and RNA sequencing. Durable clinical benefit was achieved by nine patients and was not achieved by 20 patients. Pretreatment blood TCR-seq was available for fewer than 30 patients, at least one posttreatment blood collection was obtained for around 25 patients, and tumor TCR-seq was available for around 25 patients.

The CDR3 runs 15 residues from the cysteine to the phenylalanine. Solely the CDR3 DNA is kept, with 45 bases framed from the first base. Germline trimming: 5 bases from V, 5 bases from J; junction bases outside gene matches: 8. CDR1 and CDR2 are read off the germline V gene as SGHNT and YENEEA. On this clone itself: No antigen is known for it. Nothing much larger sits one base from this clone, and base qualities are not available.

Synthetic TCR analog templates were spiked into each PCR to estimate absolute template abundance from read counts. Using the immunoSEQ assay, TCRbeta CDR3 regions were amplified from genomic DNA with bias-controlled V and J gene primers. Sequencing of rearranged TCRbeta segments was performed at approximately 20X coverage. As for how the authors treated the data: Clustering was used to correct sequencing errors, and CDR3s were annotated against IMGT so that V, D and J genes could be assigned. Downstream analyses used only productive TCRbeta rearrangements, leaving out any out-of-frame or stop-codon sequences. Clonality was computed as one minus Shannon entropy normalized by the log of the number of unique productive sequences. Fisher's exact test with Benjamini-Hochberg correction, using a cutoff of adjusted p below 0.01, was how clones that differed between time points or between blood and tumor were identified. TCRdb retrieved this table from immuneACCESS and kept in-frame rearrangements only. Not all clones are present; in checked studies, unresolved V genes account for under half, and no reason is known for the remainder. D and trimming were read from the DNA, whereas the V and J calls and clone size are those reported in that table. This sample is represented by 100,000 or so clones; around 93% of them were singletons. Jointly, the top ten make up almost 0.95% of the sample.

General conclusions and limits of the study: Patients with durable benefit showed greater expansion of tumor-associated TCR clones in peripheral blood 3 weeks after starting treatment (n ≈ 21, p = 0.022). Improved progression-free and overall survival was found to be associated with pretreatment peripheral blood TCR clonality below the median. Because of the small sample size (n ≈ 29) and the many exploratory analyses performed, the results are intended to be regarded as hypothesis-generating.

A total of some 30 patients with locally advanced or metastatic urothelial carcinoma, treated at Memorial Sloan Kettering on a trial protocol, made up the cohort. Peripheral blood mononuclear cells were collected pretreatment and during treatment, at between 1 and 8 total time points per patient. The Qiagen DNeasy Blood extraction kit was used to purify genomic DNA from total PBMCs and tumor samples. PBMCs were collected pretreatment and during treatment, and were isolated and stored as previously described. The receptor was derived from a woman aged 80 or older with urothelial cancer. The rearrangement combines TRBV11-3 with TRBJ2-7, and TRBD2 matches 11 of the central bases. Specimen: PBMCs, collected around atezolizumab (anti-PD-L1) treatment. The nucleotide sequence is TGTGCCAGCAGCCCCACTAGCGGGAGAATCAACGAGCAGTACTTC. Translated, this is CASSPTSGRINEQYF.